Listed here are 29 T cell receptor beta chains from one sample, sequenced in a study of cytomegalovirus exposure and HLA in healthy donors. Researchers ran the PCR with 60 Vbeta and 13 Jbeta primers. Some clones are missing from TCRdb's copy, which holds only in-frame ones; the method was immunoSEQ multiplex PCR. The sample includes 100,000 to 150,000 clones, roughly 14% of them seen just once. Specimen: PBMCs. These TCRs come from a woman aged 18-29 years in good health and CMV-seronegative.

This clone has just a few counts. The CDR3, as DNA: TGTGCCAGCACAGGGGCCCGCTACAATGAGCAGTTCTTC. Translating gives CASTGARYNEQFF. The chain combines TRBV2 with TRBJ2-1; D perhaps matches TRBD1 (6 bases). The CDR3 contains 13 residues. V was shortened by 7 bases and J by 3 bases, with 10 bases between the two germline ends. Germline V lookup: CDR1 SNHLY, CDR2 FYNNEI.

This clone was detected only a few times. The chain combines TRBV5-4 with TRBJ1-2; a weak D match, TRBD1 (5 bases). The CDR3 has 13 amino acids. V was cut by 4 bases and J by 3 bases, with 10 bases left in between. Germline loops: CDR1 SGHNT, CDR2 YYREEE (reference sequence). The chain's CDR3 is CASSVPGDYGYTF. CDR3 coding DNA: TGTGCCAGCAGCGTTCCGGGGGACTATGGCTACACCTTC.

V usage is TRBV2 and J usage is TRBJ2-7, with D maybe TRBD2 (6 bases). With 4 bases removed from V and 2 bases from J, the gap between germline ends came to 12 bases. The CDR3 loop spans 14 amino acids. Germline CDR1 is SNHLY and CDR2 is FYNNEI. CDR3 protein: CASSARDWAYEQYF. The CDR3 coding sequence is TGTGCCAGCAGTGCCCGGGACTGGGCCTACGAGCAGTACTTC.

A few counts support this clone. The chain has TRBV5-1 and TRBJ2-1, with D possibly matching TRBD1 (6 bases). This CDR3 is 16 amino acids long. Germline loops: CDR1 SGHRS, CDR2 YFSETQ. V lost 4 bases to trimming and J lost 7 bases, with 21 bases between them. The CDR3 region is CASSVGQGSPPNEQFF. The CDR3 coding sequence is TGCGCCAGCAGCGTCGGTCAGGGGTCCCCTCCTAATGAGCAGTTCTTC.

This sequence joins TRBV12-5 and TRBJ2-7, with 8 bases that match TRBD1. V lost 4 bases, J lost 3 bases, and 8 bases stayed unmatched. CDR1 is LGHNT and CDR2 is FRNRAP in the germline V gene. CDR3 length equals 15 residues. CDR3 in DNA: TGTGCTAGTGGTTACCGGGACAGGCCTCTCTACGAGCAGTACTTC. It specifies CASGYRDRPLYEQYF.

The table lists this clone with a few counts. The chain couples TRBV4-2 to TRBJ2-1; TRBD2 might be the D (6 bases). The CDR3 consists of 15 residues. Germline CDR1 is LGHNA and CDR2 is YNFKEQ. The germline V and J ends were trimmed by 4 bases and 9 bases, with 19 bases remaining between them. CDR3 residues: CASSLGTVLRGEQFF. In DNA form, the CDR3 reads TGTGCCAGCAGCCTCGGGACTGTATTAAGGGGTGAGCAGTTCTTC.

This clone has just a few counts. This chain links TRBV28 with TRBJ2-1; TRBD2 matches 13 bases. From germline, CDR1 is MDHEN and CDR2 SYDVKM. This CDR3 is built from 18 residues. J was trimmed by 4 bases and V by 5 bases; bases with no gene match: 11. This CDR3 reads CASSPQSWTSGSYNEQFF. CDR3 in DNA: TGTGCCAGCAGTCCCCAATCCTGGACTAGCGGGAGTTACAATGAGCAGTTCTTC. Combining the CDR3 with reference TRBV28 and TRBJ2-1 gives the whole variable domain DVKVTQSSRYLVKRTGEKVFLECVQDMDHENMFWYRQDPGLGLRLIYFSYDVKMKEKGDIPEGYSVSREKKERFSLILESASTNQTSMYLCASSPQSWTSGSYNEQFFGPGTRLTVL.

This clone was seen a few times. This rearrangement joins TRBV5-4 to TRBJ1-4, with D maybe TRBD1 (5 bases). Germline V gives CDR1 SGHNT, CDR2 YYREEE (reference sequence). V lost 4 bases and J lost 7, with 20 bases in between. This CDR3 is built from 16 residues. For the CDR3, the DNA is TGTGCCAGCAGCCAGGAACCCGGGGGGATTGGTGAAAAACTGTTTTTT. Translated: CASSQEPGGIGEKLFF.

The DNA of the CDR3 is TGTGCCAGCAGCGTAGATCCTAGCGGCCTCTCCTACAATGAGCAGTTCTTC. As protein: CASSVDPSGLSYNEQFF. This rearrangement joins TRBV9 to TRBJ2-1; TRBD2 matches at 7 bases. The CDR3 has 17 amino acids. Germline-derived CDR1 and CDR2 are SGDLS and YYNGEE. J was trimmed by 0 bases and V by 0 bases; bases with no gene match: 6.

This clone has just a few counts. V gene TRBV28 combines with J gene TRBJ1-5, with 7 nucleotides matching TRBD1. Losses at the gene ends were 6 bases for V and 3 bases for J; bases not matched to a gene: 5. The CDR3 is 14 residues long. Germline V gives CDR1 MDHEN, CDR2 SYDVKM. DNA of the CDR3: TGTGCCAGCAGGGAAGGGGGCAACAATCAGCCCCAGCATTTT. It is translated as CASREGGNNQPQHF. The full variable domain, rest sourced from reference TRBV28 and TRBJ1-5, is DVKVTQSSRYLVKRTGEKVFLECVQDMDHENMFWYRQDPGLGLRLIYFSYDVKMKEKGDIPEGYSVSREKKERFSLILESASTNQTSMYLCASREGGNNQPQHFGDGTRLSIL.

The V gene is TRBV19, the J gene TRBJ2-5, with D possibly being TRBD1 (5 bases). The CDR3 has 14 residues. The V gene lost 2 bases and the J gene lost 5 bases, with 12 bases spanning the gap. Germline V gene sequence: CDR1 LNHDA, CDR2 SQIVND (reference sequence). As DNA, the CDR3 is TGTGCCAGTAGTATACAGGGCCTCGAGGAGACCCAGTACTTC. This gives the protein CASSIQGLEETQYF. The full variable domain, in which reference TRBV19 and TRBJ2-5 provide the parts outside the CDR3, is DGGITQSPKYLFRKEGQNVTLSCEQNLNHDAMYWYRQDPGQGLRLIYYSQIVNDFQKGDIAEGYSVSREKKESFPLTVTSAQKNPTAFYLCASSIQGLEETQYFGPGTRLLVL.

This clone has a handful of counts. A junction boundary mismatches the germline segment, possibly from a read error. This specimen includes other DNA sequences encoding the same CDR3. The rearrangement links TRBV6-5 to TRBJ2-2; 7 bases agree with TRBD1. The CDR3 is made up of 14 amino acids. Germline V lookup: CDR1 MNHEY, CDR2 SVGAGI. CDR3: CATSRTGYTGELFF. The CDR3 region has the DNA TGTGCCACCTCCAGGACAGGATACACCGGAGAGCTGTTTTTT.

The rearrangement links TRBV27 to TRBJ1-2; a weak D match, TRBD1 (5 bases). This CDR3 has 13 residues. Germline CDR1 reads MNHEY; CDR2 reads SMNVEV (reference sequence). Trimming removed 3 bases at V and 1 base at J, with 6 bases between. The CDR3 reads CASSFRDNYGYTF. CDR3 coding DNA: TGTGCCAGCAGTTTCAGGGATAACTATGGCTACACCTTC.

This chain joins TRBV7-9 and TRBJ2-1; perhaps TRBD1 as D (5 bases). V was shortened by 7 bases and J by 9 bases, with 22 bases between the two germline ends. Germline V gene data show CDR1 as SEHNR and CDR2 as FQNEAQ (reference sequence). There are 15 residues in the CDR3. The CDR3 spells CASTPYRQGKVEQFF. Written as DNA, the CDR3 is TGTGCCAGCACCCCTTACCGGCAGGGTAAGGTTGAGCAGTTCTTC. Based on the CDR3 plus reference TRBV7-9 and TRBJ2-1, the full variable domain is DTGVSQNPRHKITKRGQNVTFRCDPISEHNRLYWYRQTLGQGPEFLTYFQNEAQLEKSRLLSDRFSAERPKGSFSTLEIQRTEQGDSAMYLCASTPYRQGKVEQFFGPGTRLTVL.

The chain combines TRBV27 with TRBJ2-7; D gene unclear. The germline V gene has CDR1 MNHEY and CDR2 SMNVEV (reference sequence). The germline V and J ends were trimmed by 4 bases and 2 bases, with 3 bases remaining between them. The CDR3 loop spans 11 amino acids. The CDR3 DNA reads as TGTGCCAGCAGTTCCACCTACGAGCAGTACTTC. It specifies CASSSTYEQYF.

This clone turned up a few times. The chain employs TRBV6-1 and TRBJ2-3; maybe TRBD2 (5 bases). CDR3 length equals 16 residues. Trimming stripped 1 base from V and 3 bases from J, with 14 bases between. CDR1 is MNHNS, CDR2 SASEGT, per germline. The DNA of the CDR3 is TGTGCCAGCAGTGAAGTAGGCGGCCAGCGGACAGATACGCAGTATTTT. It specifies CASSEVGGQRTDTQYF.

The chain couples TRBV27 to TRBJ1-5; D possibly corresponds to TRBD1 (6 bases). Trimming took off 1 base at V and 6 bases at J, with 13 bases between the two ends. Per germline, CDR1 MNHEY and CDR2 SMNVEV (reference sequence). The CDR3 is 15 amino acids. The CDR3 sequence: CASSLLGAGGQPQHF. The CDR3 DNA follows: TGTGCCAGCAGTTTATTGGGGGCCGGAGGTCAGCCCCAGCATTTT.

This clone was recorded a few times. A much larger clonotype is one base distant, so this may be a read error. This chain uses TRBV9 with TRBJ1-1; the match to TRBD1 covers 7 bases. Per the germline V gene, CDR1 is SGDLS and CDR2 is YYNGEE. The junction had 4 bases not matched to a gene; V was cut back by 5 bases and J by 3 bases. The CDR3 has 13 residues. CDR3 loop: CASSLQGYTEAFF. CDR3 DNA sequence: TGTGCCAGCAGTTTACAGGGGTACACTGAAGCTTTCTTT.

This clone was detected a few times. The rearrangement joins TRBV7-3 to TRBJ1-1; D gene unclear. V was trimmed by 5 bases and J by 0 bases, leaving 7 bases between them. The CDR3 extends over 13 amino acids. Germline V gene lookup returns CDR1 SGHTA and CDR2 FQGTGA. The chain's CDR3 is CASSLQMNTEAFF. CDR3 sequence (DNA): TGTGCCAGCAGCCTTCAGATGAACACTGAAGCTTTCTTT. Looking up the rest from reference TRBV7-3 and TRBJ1-1 gives the full variable domain: GAGVSQTPSNKVTEKGKYVELRCDPISGHTALYWYRQSLGQGPEFLIYFQGTGAADDSGLPNDRFFAVRPEGSVSTLKIQRTERGDSAVYLCASSLQMNTEAFFGQGTRLTVV.

CDR3 nucleotide sequence: TGCGCCAGCAGCTTCGTGGACAGGGCCTACGAGCAGTACTTC. It translates to CASSFVDRAYEQYF. This rearrangement joins TRBV5-1 to TRBJ2-7, with 8 bases fitting TRBD1. Germline V gene sequence: CDR1 SGHRS, CDR2 YFSETQ. The CDR3 has 14 residues. Trimming removed 2 bases from V and 2 bases from J; junction bases left unmatched: 3.

This clone was detected a few times. The chain recombines TRBV7-9 with TRBJ1-2, with TRBD1 as a possible D gene (6 bases). The V and J ends lost 5 bases and 2 bases respectively, with 12 bases between them. The CDR3 runs 14 residues. The germline CDR1 and CDR2 sequences are SEHNR and FQNEAQ (reference sequence). Here the CDR3 reads CASSRAGANYGYTF. For the CDR3, the DNA is TGTGCCAGCAGCCGAGCAGGGGCCAACTATGGCTACACCTTC.

This clone was seen only a few times. The rearrangement links TRBV15 to TRBJ2-3; D uncertain. The V gene lost 0 bases and the J gene lost 6 bases, with 10 bases spanning the gap. The CDR3 is 14 residues long. The germline V gene encodes CDR1 LNHNV and CDR2 YYDKDF (reference sequence). CDR3 sequence reads: CATSRDPGADTQYF. DNA of the CDR3: TGTGCCACCAGCAGAGATCCCGGAGCCGATACGCAGTATTTT.

This chain uses TRBV6-1 with TRBJ2-5; D is unclear. V was shortened by 1 base and J by 2 bases, with 8 bases between the two germline ends. The V gene's germline CDR1 is MNHNS and CDR2 SASEGT. There are 14 residues in the CDR3. CDR3 bases: TGTGCCAGCAGTGAAGAGACATATCAAGAGACCCAGTACTTC. Translation gives CASSEETYQETQYF.

This clone occurred a few times. The chain couples TRBV18 to TRBJ1-1; 11 bases are shared with TRBD1. The V segment lost 4 bases and the J segment 1 base; nucleotides outside the gene matches: 8. Germline V gene data show CDR1 as KGHSH and CDR2 as LQKENI. This CDR3 comprises 17 residues. The CDR3 DNA reads TGTGCCAGCTCACGGAACGGACAGGGGGCGGGGAACACTGAAGCTTTCTTT. Amino acids: CASSRNGQGAGNTEAFF.

This clone was detected a few times. The CDR3 sequence is CAWRGEGEAFF. CDR3 sequence (DNA): TGTGCCTGGAGGGGAGAGGGTGAAGCTTTCTTT. The chain is built from TRBV30 and TRBJ1-1; D gene ambiguous. The CDR3 consists of 11 residues. CDR1 and CDR2 from the germline V gene are GTSNPN and SVGIG (reference sequence). Trimming removed 3 bases from V and 7 bases from J, with 9 bases in between.

This clone came up a few times. J is TRBJ1-2 and V is TRBV5-1; 10 bases match TRBD1. This CDR3 contains 15 residues. V gave up 4 bases and J gave up 4 bases; unmatched junction bases: 7. Germline V gene lookup returns CDR1 SGHRS and CDR2 YFSETQ. CDR3 loop: CASSHGTGDIYGYTF. The CDR3 nucleotides read TGCGCCAGCAGCCATGGGACAGGGGACATCTATGGCTACACCTTC.

In this sample, this clone turned up a few times. The chain is built from TRBV29-1 and TRBJ2-1; D possibly corresponds to TRBD1 (6 bases). There are 13 residues in the CDR3. CDR1 and CDR2 from the germline V gene are SQVTM and ANQGSEA. Trimming cost V 2 bases and J 8 bases, with 13 bases left between them. As DNA, the CDR3 is TGCAGCGTTGAAAGGGGGAGAGTCGATGAGCAGTTCTTC. This gives the protein CSVERGRVDEQFF.

The rearrangement links TRBV9 to TRBJ2-1; perhaps TRBD1 as D (5 bases). V was cut by 2 bases and J by 8 bases, with 17 bases left in between. The CDR3 contains 15 residues. Germline V gene data show CDR1 as SGDLS and CDR2 as YYNGEE. CDR3 in amino acids: CASSVRSQGTDEQFF. For the CDR3, the DNA is TGTGCCAGCAGCGTTCGTTCCCAGGGAACCGATGAGCAGTTCTTC.

The rearrangement joins TRBV5-1 to TRBJ2-5; D is ambiguous. Trimming cost V 1 base and J 0 bases, with 7 bases left between them. Germline V lookup: CDR1 SGHRS, CDR2 YFSETQ. The CDR3 is 14 residues long. The CDR3 sequence: CASSLIQNQETQYF. CDR3 DNA: TGCGCCAGCAGCTTGATCCAAAACCAAGAGACCCAGTACTTC.